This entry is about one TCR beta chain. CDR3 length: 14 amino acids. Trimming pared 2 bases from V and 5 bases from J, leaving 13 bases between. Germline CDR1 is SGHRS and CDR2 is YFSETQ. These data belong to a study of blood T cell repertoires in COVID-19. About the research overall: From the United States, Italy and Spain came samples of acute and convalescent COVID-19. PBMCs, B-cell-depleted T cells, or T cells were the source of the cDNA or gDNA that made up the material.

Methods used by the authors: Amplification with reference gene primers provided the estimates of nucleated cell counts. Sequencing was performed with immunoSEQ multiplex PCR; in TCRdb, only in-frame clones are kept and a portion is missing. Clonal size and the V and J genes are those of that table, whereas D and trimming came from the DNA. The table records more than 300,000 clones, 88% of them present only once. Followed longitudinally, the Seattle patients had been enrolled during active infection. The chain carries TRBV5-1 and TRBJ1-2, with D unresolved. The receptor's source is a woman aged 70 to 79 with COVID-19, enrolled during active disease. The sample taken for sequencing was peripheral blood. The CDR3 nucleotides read TGCGCCAGCAGCTTCGGGGAAATGGGGTATGGCTACACCTTC. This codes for CASSFGEMGYGYTF.